This TCR beta chain derives from a study of blood T cell repertoires in COVID-19. Study-wide context: T cells, B-cell-depleted T cells, or PBMCs provided the cDNA or gDNA that served as material.

Per the germline V gene, CDR1 is LNHDA and CDR2 is SQIVND (reference sequence). V shed 3 bases and J shed 3 bases, with 8 bases lying between them. The CDR3 covers 14 residues. In the original workflow: Quantification of nucleated cells was approximated via reference gene primer amplification. The table came from immunoSEQ multiplex PCR; TCRdb's copy has only in-frame clones and leaves some out. V and J calls and clone size come straight from that table; D and trimming were deduced from the DNA. The sample contains around 120,000 clones, approximately 80% of which appear only once. This TCR was recovered from an elderly woman with acute or convalescent COVID-19. Sequenced: peripheral blood. V and J are TRBV19 and TRBJ2-2, with D perhaps matching TRBD1 (6 bases). The DNA for the CDR3 is TGTGCCAGTAGTATCACAGGGTACACCGGGGAGCTGTTTTTT. It encodes CASSITGYTGELFF. Filled out from reference TRBV19 and TRBJ2-2, the complete variable domain reads DGGITQSPKYLFRKEGQNVTLSCEQNLNHDAMYWYRQDPGQGLRLIYYSQIVNDFQKGDIAEGYSVSREKKESFPLTVTSAQKNPTAFYLCASSITGYTGELFFGEGSRLTVL.